The text below deals with one TCR beta chain. Looked up from germline, CDR1 is SEHNR and CDR2 is FQNEAQ (reference sequence). Losses at the gene ends were 4 bases for V and 4 bases for J; bases not matched to a gene: 5. This CDR3 spans 15 amino acids. Together with a sample-barcoded 5' primer, a J-beta primer mix was included in a second PCR lasting about 7 to 11 cycles. TCRdb used MiXCR to reprocess the 5' RACE reads, holding one entry per CDR3 protein. Of some 800,000 distinct CDR3 sequences in the sample, just under 25% are singletons; the top ten hold approximately 4%. These data originate in a study of blood T cells in healthy people across ages. The sample was also reused in another study, on T cells of mothers and their children.

This clonotype originated in a boy between 10 and 17 years old in good health. The rearrangement joins TRBV7-9 to TRBJ2-1, with TRBD1 matching over 9 bases. Sequencing was performed on blood. CDR3 residues: CASSSGTGLYNEQFF. The CDR3 DNA sequence: TGTGCCAGCAGCTCCGGGACAGGGTTATACAATGAGCAGTTCTTC.